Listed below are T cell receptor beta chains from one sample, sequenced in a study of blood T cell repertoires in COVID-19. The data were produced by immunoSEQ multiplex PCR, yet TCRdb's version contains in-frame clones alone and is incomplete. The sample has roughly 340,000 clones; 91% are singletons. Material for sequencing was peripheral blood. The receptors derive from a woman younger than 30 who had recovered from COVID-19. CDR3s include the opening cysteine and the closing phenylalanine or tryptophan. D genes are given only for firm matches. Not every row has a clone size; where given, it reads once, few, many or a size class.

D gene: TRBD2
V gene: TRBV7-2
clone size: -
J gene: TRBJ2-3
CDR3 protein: CASSSLAGYTDTQYF
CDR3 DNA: TGTGCCAGCAGCAGTCTAGCGGGGTACACAGATACGCAGTATTTT

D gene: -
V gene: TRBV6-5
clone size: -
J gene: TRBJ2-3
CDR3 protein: CASSYGVVDSTDTQYF
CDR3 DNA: TGTGCCAGCAGTTATGGAGTTGTGGATAGCACAGATACGCAGTATTTT

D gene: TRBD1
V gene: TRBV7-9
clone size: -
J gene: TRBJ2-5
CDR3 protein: CASSLGLGTAISYQETQYF
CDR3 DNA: TGTGCCAGCAGCTTAGGTCTGGGGACAGCGATTTCGTACCAAGAGACCCAGTACTTC

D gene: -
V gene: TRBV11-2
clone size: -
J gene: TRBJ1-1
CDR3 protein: CASTLVGGLSTEAFF
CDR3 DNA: TGTGCCAGCACCCTAGTGGGGGGGCTGAGCACTGAAGCTTTCTTT

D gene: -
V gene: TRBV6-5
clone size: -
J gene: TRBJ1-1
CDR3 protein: CASSYSQGIGNTEAFF
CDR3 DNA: TGTGCCAGCAGTTACTCCCAGGGAATAGGAAACACTGAAGCTTTCTTT

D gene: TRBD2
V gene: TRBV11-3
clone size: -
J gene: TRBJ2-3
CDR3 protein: CASRGKREVGTDTQYF
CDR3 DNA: TGTGCCAGCAGGGGAAAGCGGGAGGTCGGCACAGATACGCAGTATTTT

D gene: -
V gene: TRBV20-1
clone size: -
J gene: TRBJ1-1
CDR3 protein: CSARGQLEAFF
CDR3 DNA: TGCAGTGCTAGGGGACAACTTGAAGCTTTCTTT

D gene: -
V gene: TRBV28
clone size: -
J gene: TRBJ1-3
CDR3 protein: CASSSPGGPPTIYF
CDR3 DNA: TGTGCCAGCAGTTCCCCGGGGGGGCCCCCCACCATATATTTT

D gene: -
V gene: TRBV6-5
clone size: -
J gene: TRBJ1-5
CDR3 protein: CASSYSNSNQPQHF
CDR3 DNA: TGTGCCAGCAGCTATTCCAATAGCAATCAGCCCCAGCATTTT

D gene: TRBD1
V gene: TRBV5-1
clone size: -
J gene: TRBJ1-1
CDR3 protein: CASSEGQGGTEAFF
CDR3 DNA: TGCGCCAGCAGCGAGGGACAGGGGGGCACTGAAGCTTTCTTT

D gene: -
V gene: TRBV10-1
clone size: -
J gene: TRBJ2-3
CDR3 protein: CASSESGEGVDTQYF
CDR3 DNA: TGCGCCAGCAGTGAGTCGGGAGAGGGGGTAGATACGCAGTATTTT

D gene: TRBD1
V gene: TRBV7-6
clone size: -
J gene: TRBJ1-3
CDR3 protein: CASSPQTGDAGNTIYF
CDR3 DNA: TGTGCCAGCAGCCCACAAACAGGGGACGCTGGAAACACCATATATTTT

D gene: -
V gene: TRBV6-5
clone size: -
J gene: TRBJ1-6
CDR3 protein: CASKGVSSYNSPLHF
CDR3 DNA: TGTGCCAGCAAGGGGGTCAGCTCCTATAATTCACCCCTCCACTTT

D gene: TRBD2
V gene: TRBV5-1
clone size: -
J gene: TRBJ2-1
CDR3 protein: CASSLGLAGRLNSYNEQFF
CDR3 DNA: TGCGCCAGCAGCTTGGGGCTAGCGGGGCGACTTAATTCCTACAATGAGCAGTTCTTC

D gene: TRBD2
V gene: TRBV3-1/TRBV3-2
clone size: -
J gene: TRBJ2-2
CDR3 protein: CASSDLGGGPGELFF
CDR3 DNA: TGTGCCAGCAGCGACCTCGGGGGGGGCCCCGGGGAGCTGTTTTTT

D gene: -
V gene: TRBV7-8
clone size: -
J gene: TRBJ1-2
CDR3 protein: CASSPQHKNYGYTF
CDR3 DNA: TGTGCCAGCAGCCCCCAACATAAAAACTATGGCTACACCTTC

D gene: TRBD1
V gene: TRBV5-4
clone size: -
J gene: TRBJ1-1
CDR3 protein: CASREGQGQNTEAFF
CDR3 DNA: TGTGCCAGCAGGGAGGGACAGGGGCAGAACACTGAAGCTTTCTTT

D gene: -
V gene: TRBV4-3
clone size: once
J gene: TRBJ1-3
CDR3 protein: CASSRGRLSGNTIYF
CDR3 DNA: TGCGCCAGCAGCCGAGGGAGGCTCTCTGGAAACACCATATATTTT

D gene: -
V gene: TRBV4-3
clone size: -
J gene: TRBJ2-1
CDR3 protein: CASSQRFGGYNEQFF
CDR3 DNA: TGCGCCAGCAGCCAAAGGTTTGGCGGGTACAATGAGCAGTTCTTC

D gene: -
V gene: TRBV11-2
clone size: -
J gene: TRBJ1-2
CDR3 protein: CASSLTDGDYGYTF
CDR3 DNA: TGTGCCAGCAGCTTGACGGACGGGGACTATGGCTACACCTTC

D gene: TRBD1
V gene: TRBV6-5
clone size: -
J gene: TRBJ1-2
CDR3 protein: CASSYSNFQGDGYTF
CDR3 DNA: TGTGCCAGCAGTTACTCGAACTTTCAGGGGGATGGCTACACCTTC

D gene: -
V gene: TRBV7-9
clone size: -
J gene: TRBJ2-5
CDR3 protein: CASSPGALETQYF
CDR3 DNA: TGTGCCAGCAGCCCAGGTGCCTTGGAGACCCAGTACTTC

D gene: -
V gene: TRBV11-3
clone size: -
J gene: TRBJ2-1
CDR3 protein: CASSLFDKNNEQFF
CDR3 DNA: TGTGCCAGCAGCTTATTCGACAAAAACAATGAGCAGTTCTTC

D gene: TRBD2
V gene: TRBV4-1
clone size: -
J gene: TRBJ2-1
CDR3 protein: CASSSLSGREYNEQFF
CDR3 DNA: TGCGCCAGCAGCTCACTTAGCGGGAGAGAGTACAATGAGCAGTTCTTC